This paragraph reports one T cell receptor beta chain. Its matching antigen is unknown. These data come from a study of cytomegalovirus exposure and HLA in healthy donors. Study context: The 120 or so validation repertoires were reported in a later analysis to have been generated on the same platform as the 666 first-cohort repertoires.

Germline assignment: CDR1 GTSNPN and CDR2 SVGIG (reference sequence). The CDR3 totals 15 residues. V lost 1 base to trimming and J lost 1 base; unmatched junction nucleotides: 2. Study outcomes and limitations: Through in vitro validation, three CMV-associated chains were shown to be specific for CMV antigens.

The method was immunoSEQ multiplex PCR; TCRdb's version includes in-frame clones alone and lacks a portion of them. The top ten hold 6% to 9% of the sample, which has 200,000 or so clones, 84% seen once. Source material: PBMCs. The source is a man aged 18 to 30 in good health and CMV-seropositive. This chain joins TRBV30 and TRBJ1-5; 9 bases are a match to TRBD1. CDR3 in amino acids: CAWSAGQGSNQPQHF. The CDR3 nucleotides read TGTGCCTGGAGTGCCGGACAGGGGAGCAATCAGCCCCAGCATTTT.